These 26 T cell receptor beta chains came from one sample sequenced in a study of cytomegalovirus exposure and HLA in healthy donors. This PCR relied on a set of 60 Vbeta primers and 13 Jbeta primers. Sequenced by immunoSEQ multiplex PCR; TCRdb stores in-frame clones only, minus some. Here the sample spans 130,000 or so clones, 50% to 75% being singletons. Sequencing was done on a sample of PBMCs. The receptors originated from a woman in her thirties or forties in good health and CMV-seropositive.

The V and J genes are TRBV14 and TRBJ1-1; 9 bases fit TRBD1. This CDR3 comprises 13 residues. V lost 5 bases to trimming and J lost 5 bases; unmatched junction nucleotides: 3. CDR1 and CDR2 (germline): SGHDN, FVKESK. CDR3 in DNA: TGTGCCAGCAGCGAGACAGGGGGAACTGAAGCTTTCTTT. This translates into CASSETGGTEAFF.

The chain combines TRBV6-1 with TRBJ1-2, with D possibly being TRBD1 (6 bases). In germline, CDR1 is MNHNS, CDR2 SASEGT. Trimming shortened V by 1 base and J by 7 bases, and 10 bases separated the two germline ends. The CDR3 sequence is 13 residues long. The CDR3 sequence is CASSEDRASGYTF. The CDR3 bases are TGTGCCAGCAGTGAAGACAGGGCAAGTGGCTACACCTTC.

This clone is a singleton in its sample. In nucleotides, the CDR3 is TGCAGCGTCGTTATAGCGGGCTCCTACAATGAGCAGTTCTTC. Translated, it gives CSVVIAGSYNEQFF. This chain links TRBV29-1 with TRBJ2-1, with TRBD2 matching over 7 bases. This CDR3 spans 14 amino acids. Germline V gene sequence: CDR1 SQVTM, CDR2 ANQGSEA. Trimming removed 6 bases from V and 0 bases from J; junction bases left unmatched: 5.

The chain carries TRBV28 and TRBJ1-2, with TRBD1 as a possible D gene (6 bases). With 4 bases removed from V and 12 bases from J, the gap between germline ends came to 27 bases. The CDR3 is 16 amino acids. Looked up from germline, CDR1 is MDHEN and CDR2 is SYDVKM. The CDR3 loop reads CASSSLAPDRSSRDTF. CDR3 nucleotides: TGTGCCAGCAGTTCACTTGCTCCTGACAGGTCCTCCAGGGACACCTTC.

This chain joins TRBV28 and TRBJ2-7; D is possibly TRBD1 (7 bases). This CDR3 is 14 amino acids long. V was shortened by 6 bases and J by 4 bases, with 16 bases between the two germline ends. The germline V gene encodes CDR1 MDHEN and CDR2 SYDVKM. CDR3 bases: TGTGCCAGCAGACGCGGGACAGCAAGGTACGAGCAGTACTTC. The encoded protein is CASRRGTARYEQYF.

The chain combines TRBV7-8 with TRBJ2-3, with 16 bases identical to TRBD2. V was clipped by 5 bases and J by 4 bases; unmatched bases: 9. Germline values: CDR1 SGHVS, CDR2 FQNEAQ. The CDR3 covers 18 residues. CDR3 nucleotides: TGTGCCAGCAGCCCCGGGACTAGCGGGGGGGAAAAGGCAGATACGCAGTATTTT. Translation: CASSPGTSGGEKADTQYF.

CDR3 sequence reads: CASISENFYEQYF. The CDR3 nucleotides read TGTGCCAGCATCTCCGAGAATTTCTACGAGCAGTACTTC. The chain uses TRBV6-5 and TRBJ2-7; D is uncertain. V was clipped by 7 bases and J by 3 bases, with 13 bases between them. The CDR3 extends over 13 amino acids. The germline gives CDR1 MNHEY, CDR2 SVGAGI.

The chain recombines TRBV6-4 with TRBJ2-3; a weak D match, TRBD2 (5 bases). The CDR3 totals 14 residues. V was trimmed by 3 bases and J by 4 bases, leaving 11 bases between them. CDR1 and CDR2 from the germline V gene are MRHNA and SNTAGT. CDR3 DNA sequence: TGTGCCAGCAGTGAGACGGAGGACCCAGATACGCAGTATTTT. This gives the protein CASSETEDPDTQYF.

This clone was seen only a few times. The chain joins TRBV7-2 to TRBJ1-2, with a tentative D call TRBD1 (6 bases). Trimming pared 7 bases from V and 5 bases from J, leaving 20 bases between. The CDR3 has 15 residues. Looked up from germline, CDR1 is SGHTA and CDR2 is FQGNSA. The CDR3 is CASTNRAHVHYGYTF. The CDR3, as DNA: TGTGCCAGCACGAACAGGGCCCACGTACATTATGGCTACACCTTC.

The chain uses TRBV11-3 and TRBJ1-2, with 7 nucleotides matching TRBD1. CDR3 length: 15 residues. Per the germline V gene, CDR1 is SGHNT and CDR2 is YENEEA. Trimming at V came to 4 bases and at J to 4 bases, leaving 9 bases not matched to a gene. The CDR3 DNA is TGTGCCAGCAGCTCCACAGGGGTCAGACGCTATGGCTACACCTTC. Protein sequence: CASSSTGVRRYGYTF.

V gene TRBV29-1 combines with J gene TRBJ2-1, with 8 bases lining up with TRBD1. V lost 7 bases and J lost 2; bases outside the gene matches: 7. Looked up from germline, CDR1 is SQVTM and CDR2 is ANQGSEA. The CDR3 loop spans 14 amino acids. The CDR3 DNA sequence: TGCAGCGCGGACAACAGGGGGGCCTACAATGAGCAGTTCTTC. It is translated as CSADNRGAYNEQFF.

The genes are TRBV6-1 and TRBJ2-3, with 7 nucleotides matching TRBD2. Germline values: CDR1 MNHNS, CDR2 SASEGT. The CDR3 is 16 residues long. The ends lost 3 bases at V and 0 bases at J; junction bases unmatched: 6. DNA of the CDR3: TGTGCCAGCAGTGACGTAGCTAGCGGTAGCACAGATACGCAGTATTTT. Translated: CASSDVASGSTDTQYF.

The chain recombines TRBV6-1 with TRBJ1-2; TRBD1 aligns across 9 bases. The CDR3 spans 14 residues. Germline lookup yields CDR1 MNHNS and CDR2 SASEGT. Trimming cost V 1 base and J 8 bases; bases outside gene matches: 5. The CDR3 sequence: CASSEGGQGRGYTF. As DNA, the CDR3 is TGTGCCAGCAGTGAAGGGGGACAGGGCAGAGGCTACACCTTC.

The chain combines TRBV28 with TRBJ2-7; D may be TRBD1 (5 bases). The V end lost 9 bases, the J end lost 4 bases, and 10 bases lay between the germline ends. The CDR3 runs 11 residues. Germline CDR1 MDHEN, CDR2 SYDVKM. The CDR3 DNA reads TGTGCCAGTAGGGGTCGGTACGAGCAGTACTTC. Translation gives CASRGRYEQYF.

In nucleotides, the CDR3 is TGCGCCAGCAGCCAGGGACAGGCCCTCACAGATACGCAGTATTTT. This encodes CASSQGQALTDTQYF. The chain carries TRBV5-1 and TRBJ2-3, with 8 nucleotides matching TRBD1. CDR1 and CDR2 (germline): SGHRS, YFSETQ. The CDR3 totals 15 residues. Germline trimming cut 4 bases from V and 2 bases from J; bases unmatched to any gene: 6.

The CDR3 DNA sequence: TGCGCCAGCAGTGAACAAGGGGGCCGAGTAGAGACCCAGTACTTC. Amino acid sequence: CASSEQGGRVETQYF. The chain employs TRBV10-1 and TRBJ2-5; TRBD1 aligns across 7 bases. The CDR3 extends over 15 amino acids. Trimming took 3 bases from V and 4 from J; bases not matched to a gene: 8. Germline assignment: CDR1 WNHNN and CDR2 SYGVQD (reference sequence).

The genes are TRBV6-4 and TRBJ2-3; 8 positions agree with TRBD2. The germline CDR1 and CDR2 sequences are MRHNA and SNTAGT. V gave up 4 bases and J gave up 0 bases; unmatched junction bases: 0. The CDR3 has 14 residues. As DNA, the CDR3 is TGTGCCAGCAGTGTAGCGGGGAGCACAGATACGCAGTATTTT. This gives the protein CASSVAGSTDTQYF.

The CDR3 bases are TGTGCCAGCAGTGTTAGCGGGAGAACCCACGAGCAGTACTTC. Its protein product is CASSVSGRTHEQYF. This sequence joins TRBV28 and TRBJ2-7; TRBD2 agrees at 9 bases. Germline V lookup: CDR1 MDHEN, CDR2 SYDVKM. V gave up 5 bases and J gave up 5 bases; unmatched junction bases: 7. The CDR3 loop spans 14 amino acids.

The chain carries TRBV25-1 and TRBJ2-5; 10 nucleotides agree with TRBD2. The assigned J gene may be wrong: the sequence end matches TRBJ2-7 better. This CDR3 has 14 amino acids. Germline V gives CDR1 MGHDK, CDR2 SYGVNS. This CDR3 reads CASSASGSGYEQYF. The CDR3 coding sequence is TGTGCCAGCAGTGCTAGCGGGAGTGGCTACGAGCAGTACTTC.

This chain joins TRBV19 and TRBJ1-2; 12 bases are shared with TRBD1. Germline-derived CDR1 and CDR2 are LNHDA and SQIVND (reference sequence). The junction had 4 bases not matched to a gene; V was cut back by 5 bases and J by 6 bases. The CDR3 spans 14 residues. CDR3 amino acids: CASSSGTGGNGYTF. As DNA, the CDR3 is TGTGCCAGTAGTTCCGGGACAGGGGGCAATGGCTACACCTTC.

The chain couples TRBV18 to TRBJ2-5; maybe TRBD2 (6 bases). Trimming left V 2 bases short and J 2 bases short, with 21 bases between. Germline values: CDR1 KGHSH, CDR2 LQKENI. The CDR3 covers 18 residues. In nucleotides, the CDR3 is TGTGCCAGCTCACCAATAAGCGGGTCGCTTCGTAGTCAAGAGACCCAGTACTTC. Its translation: CASSPISGSLRSQETQYF.

V is TRBV10-1 and J is TRBJ1-4; a weak D match, TRBD1 (5 bases). The CDR3 is made up of 15 amino acids. In germline, CDR1 is WNHNN, CDR2 SYGVQD (reference sequence). Trimming cost V 2 bases and J 8 bases, with 15 bases left between them. CDR3 bases: TGCGCCAGCAGTGAGAAGCCACTTCCAGGGGAAAAACTGTTTTTT. This gives the protein CASSEKPLPGEKLFF.

In this sample, this clone turned up a few times. The V and J genes are TRBV15 and TRBJ2-1; the D gene is possibly TRBD2 (6 bases). Trimming pared 1 base from V and 3 bases from J, leaving 13 bases between. The CDR3 totals 16 residues. Germline lookup yields CDR1 LNHNV and CDR2 YYDKDF (reference sequence). CDR3 protein: CATSRVSGTGYNEQFF. The DNA for the CDR3 is TGTGCCACCAGCAGAGTCTCCGGGACTGGCTACAATGAGCAGTTCTTC.

V gene TRBV5-4 combines with J gene TRBJ2-3, with D possibly matching TRBD2 (5 bases). The V end lost 1 base, the J end lost 5 bases, and 8 bases lay between the germline ends. The CDR3 totals 13 residues. From germline, CDR1 is SGHNT and CDR2 YYREEE (reference sequence). In nucleotides, the CDR3 is TGTGCCAGCAGCTTGTACGCGGGAGATACGCAGTATTTT. Translating it yields CASSLYAGDTQYF.

J is TRBJ2-2 and V is TRBV7-3; 8 bases are shared with TRBD1. The CDR3 loop spans 15 amino acids. V was pared by 6 bases and J by 3 bases, with 6 bases of the junction left unmatched. CDR1 and CDR2 from the germline V gene are SGHTA and FQGTGA. The CDR3 reads CASSRQGLDTGELFF. CDR3 DNA: TGTGCCAGCAGTCGACAGGGGCTGGACACCGGGGAGCTGTTTTTT.

For this clone: Compared with germline, one end of the junction differs, possibly owing to a read error. The CDR3 sequence is CSSSSGQFGETQYF. The CDR3 nucleotides read TGTTCCAGCAGCTCGGGACAGTTTGGAGAGACCCAGTACTTC. The chain couples TRBV7-9 to TRBJ2-5; 7 bases are shared with TRBD1. The germline gives CDR1 SEHNR, CDR2 FQNEAQ (reference sequence). The CDR3 runs to 14 residues.